This T cell receptor beta chain was observed in a study of cytomegalovirus exposure and HLA in healthy donors. The PCR had 60 Vbeta and 13 Jbeta primers. TCRdb's copy holds only in-frame clones and misses some; the assay was immunoSEQ multiplex PCR. This sample has some 160,000 clones; roughly 80% occur once, and the top ten carry around 6.9%. V lost 4 bases and J lost 1, with 7 bases in between. Germline CDR1 reads SGHNT; CDR2 reads YENEEA. This CDR3 region has 13 residues. This receptor was obtained from a male donor in good health and CMV-seropositive. The specimen sequenced was PBMCs. The chain is built from TRBV11-3 and TRBJ2-5, with D maybe TRBD1 (5 bases). This CDR3 reads CASSSDIQETQYF. CDR3 in DNA: TGTGCCAGCAGCTCGGACATCCAAGAGACCCAGTACTTC.